The source of this TCR beta chain is a study of regulatory T cells in long-lasting Graves disease. For TCR beta, libraries came from iRepertoire HTBI primers and Arm-PCR of CDR3 regions. TCRdb recomputed calls from the multiplex PCR reads with MiXCR, one row per CDR3 protein. The sample contains around 480,000 distinct CDR3 sequences, about 16% of which appear only once. Germline V gene sequence: CDR1 SGHRS, CDR2 YFSETQ. The CDR3 sequence is 15 residues long. V lost 0 bases to trimming and J lost 4 bases; unmatched junction nucleotides: 4. Time point described: newly diagnosed GD, antithyroid drugs for less than 3 months. Construction of the TCR library relied on RNA isolated from PBMCs. Only a few counts were recorded for this clonotype. The same data also contributed to another study, on T cells in Graves' hyperthyroidism and ophthalmopathy.

Sequenced material: peripheral blood mononuclear cells (PBMCs), taken at new diagnosis, from a patient treated with antithyroid drugs. The TCR was taken from a woman in her forties or fifties with Graves disease. V and J are TRBV5-1 and TRBJ1-5; 7 positions agree with TRBD1. CDR3 in DNA: TGCGCCAGCAGCTTGGAGGGGGCAGTTAATCAGCCCCAGCATTTT. Its protein product is CASSLEGAVNQPQHF.